Shown below are 26 T cell receptor beta chains from a single sample sequenced in a study of T cell changes during pregnancy in multiple sclerosis. The protocol was immunoSEQ multiplex PCR, while the TCRdb copy is restricted to in-frame clones and leaves out a portion. Found here are approximately 71,000 clones, approximately 92% of them singletons; the top ten hold approximately 1.1%. The starting material was peripheral blood, obtained in the third trimester of pregnancy. The receptors derive from a female donor with multiple sclerosis, enrolled in a pregnancy study.

This chain joins TRBV5-4 and TRBJ1-3; TRBD1 matches at 8 bases. This CDR3 comprises 14 residues. CDR1 is SGHNT, CDR2 YYREEE, per germline (reference sequence). V shed 1 base, J shed 4 bases, and the junction held 1 base outside the gene matches. CDR3 DNA sequence: TGTGCCAGCAGCTTGTCAGGGGGCGGAAACACCATATATTTT. Encoded protein: CASSLSGGGNTIYF. Based on the CDR3 plus reference TRBV5-4 and TRBJ1-3, the full variable domain is ETGVTQSPTHLIKTRGQQVTLRCSSQSGHNTVSWYQQALGQGPQFIFQYYREEENGRGNFPPRFSGLQFPNYSSELNVNALELDDSALYLCASSLSGGGNTIYFGEGSWLTVV.

This clone came up once. The rearrangement links TRBV30 to TRBJ2-5; 12 positions match TRBD2. J lost 2 bases, V lost 3 bases, and 1 base had no gene match. The CDR3 extends over 14 amino acids. The germline CDR1 and CDR2 sequences are GTSNPN and SVGIG (reference sequence). The CDR3 DNA reads TGTGCCTGGAGGGGGACTAGCGGGCAAGAGACCCAGTACTTC. This encodes CAWRGTSGQETQYF.

V is TRBV9 and J is TRBJ1-4, with no clear D. Trimming removed 4 bases at V and 3 bases at J, with 10 bases between. Germline V gives CDR1 SGDLS, CDR2 YYNGEE. The CDR3 runs to 14 residues. In DNA, the CDR3 is TGTGCCAGCAGCTGGGGAGATTCTAATGAAAAACTGTTTTTT. The encoded protein is CASSWGDSNEKLFF.

The chain employs TRBV9 and TRBJ2-3, with TRBD2 identical over 8 bases. CDR3 length: 13 residues. V lost 4 bases, J lost 8 bases, and 6 bases stayed unmatched. The germline V gene has CDR1 SGDLS and CDR2 YYNGEE. CDR3 in DNA: TGTGCCAGCAGCCCCGGGGCGGGAGGTACGCAGTATTTT. This translates into CASSPGAGGTQYF.

The chain uses TRBV5-1 and TRBJ2-6, with TRBD1 as a possible D gene (6 bases). Germline lookup yields CDR1 SGHRS and CDR2 YFSETQ. The CDR3 loop spans 17 amino acids. V lost 1 base and J 0 bases, leaving 11 bases between the germline ends. CDR3 amino acids: CASSLPGVASGANVLTF. DNA for the CDR3: TGCGCCAGCAGCTTGCCAGGGGTCGCCTCTGGGGCCAACGTCCTGACTTTC.

CDR3 bases: TGTGCCAGCAGCTTTGGCCAGGGTGCGAACGAGCAGTACTTC. Its translation: CASSFGQGANEQYF. J is TRBJ2-7 and V is TRBV7-9, with D possibly TRBD1 on 5 matching bases. V dropped 3 bases and J dropped 5 bases, with 14 bases sitting between them. The germline V gene has CDR1 SEHNR and CDR2 FQNEAQ (reference sequence). The CDR3 is made up of 14 amino acids. Drawing the rest from reference TRBV7-9 and TRBJ2-7, the complete variable domain is DTGVSQNPRHKITKRGQNVTFRCDPISEHNRLYWYRQTLGQGPEFLTYFQNEAQLEKSRLLSDRFSAERPKGSFSTLEIQRTEQGDSAMYLCASSFGQGANEQYFGPGTRLTVT.

The chain couples TRBV7-9 to TRBJ2-3, with a weak D call TRBD2 (5 bases). Deletions cut 4 bases from V and 3 bases from J, with 14 bases between. The CDR3 covers 15 residues. Germline CDR1 and CDR2: SEHNR and FQNEAQ (reference sequence). CDR3 loop: CASSWTGTQTDTQYF. CDR3 sequence (DNA): TGTGCCAGCAGCTGGACGGGAACCCAAACAGATACGCAGTATTTT.

The chain carries TRBV19 and TRBJ2-1; 13 nucleotides match TRBD2. In germline, CDR1 is LNHDA, CDR2 SQIVND (reference sequence). The length of the CDR3 is 19 residues. Germline trimming cut 7 bases from V and 0 bases from J; bases unmatched to any gene: 12. The CDR3 DNA sequence: TGTGCCAGTAAACCCCGGAGTTGGACTAGCGGGAGCTCCTACAATGAGCAGTTCTTC. As protein: CASKPRSWTSGSSYNEQFF.

The chain has TRBV4-1 and TRBJ2-5, with D perhaps matching TRBD2 (6 bases). From germline, CDR1 is MGHRA and CDR2 YSYEKL. The ends were cut back, 1 base at V and 4 bases at J, with 13 bases in the middle. The CDR3 length is 15 residues. CDR3 nucleotide sequence: TGCGCCAGCAGCCAAGCATCCGAGGGAGGAGAGACCCAGTACTTC. Residues: CASSQASEGGETQYF.

This chain joins TRBV2 and TRBJ1-2; 8 bases match TRBD1. Per the germline V gene, CDR1 is SNHLY and CDR2 is FYNNEI. The V segment lost 2 bases and the J segment 6 bases; nucleotides outside the gene matches: 11. The CDR3 is 16 residues long. The CDR3 protein is CASSEYWTGPTNGYTF. As DNA, the CDR3 is TGTGCCAGCAGTGAATATTGGACAGGGCCTACCAATGGCTACACCTTC.

The chain employs TRBV7-8 and TRBJ2-7, with a possible D match to TRBD1 (5 bases). Trimming removed 1 base at V and 12 bases at J, with 10 bases between. Germline values: CDR1 SGHVS, CDR2 FQNEAQ. The CDR3 is 11 amino acids. The CDR3 sequence is CASSLEGARYF. CDR3 DNA: TGTGCCAGCAGCTTAGAAGGGGCCAGGTACTTC.

The V and J genes are TRBV4-1 and TRBJ2-7; 11 bases are a match to TRBD2. This CDR3 spans 20 amino acids. Germline V lookup: CDR1 MGHRA, CDR2 YSYEKL. V lost 0 bases and J lost 9; bases outside the gene matches: 22. CDR3 sequence: CASSQDERGLADTEAQRQYF. CDR3 DNA: TGCGCCAGCAGCCAAGATGAAAGGGGACTAGCGGATACTGAGGCTCAGCGGCAGTACTTC.

V is TRBV9 and J is TRBJ2-7, with D possibly matching TRBD1 (6 bases). Trimming left V 3 bases short and J 0 bases short, with 10 bases between. CDR1 is SGDLS, CDR2 YYNGEE, per germline. The CDR3 extends over 14 amino acids. This CDR3 reads CASSARDNSYEQYF. CDR3 sequence (DNA): TGTGCCAGCAGCGCACGGGACAACTCCTACGAGCAGTACTTC.

The chain has TRBV5-4 and TRBJ2-1; TRBD1 matches at 12 bases. This CDR3 contains 16 residues. The germline V gene has CDR1 SGHNT and CDR2 YYREEE (reference sequence). V lost 0 bases to trimming and J lost 8 bases; unmatched junction nucleotides: 6. CDR3: CASSLGDRGPRHEQFF. The CDR3 coding sequence is TGTGCCAGCAGCTTGGGGGACAGGGGGCCGAGGCATGAGCAGTTCTTC. Supplemented by reference TRBV5-4 and TRBJ2-1, the full variable domain reads ETGVTQSPTHLIKTRGQQVTLRCSSQSGHNTVSWYQQALGQGPQFIFQYYREEENGRGNFPPRFSGLQFPNYSSELNVNALELDDSALYLCASSLGDRGPRHEQFFGPGTRLTVL.

V usage is TRBV6-1 and J usage is TRBJ2-5; D unclear. Germline lookup yields CDR1 MNHNS and CDR2 SASEGT. V lost 2 bases and J lost 2, with 15 bases in between. The length of the CDR3 is 16 residues. DNA of the CDR3: TGTGCCAGCAGTGAATCGGTTTTTCTTTTTCAAGAGACCCAGTACTTC. This gives the protein CASSESVFLFQETQYF.

The chain couples TRBV5-4 to TRBJ2-2, with 9 bases aligning to TRBD1. The V and J ends lost 4 bases and 5 bases, in that order; junction bases with no gene match: 6. Germline values: CDR1 SGHNT, CDR2 YYREEE (reference sequence). The CDR3 spans 15 residues. DNA for the CDR3: TGTGCCAGCAGCCCTTCAGGGACAGGGACCGGGGAGCTGTTTTTT. It is translated as CASSPSGTGTGELFF.

CDR3 DNA sequence: TGTGCCAGCTCACTCGTAAATCCACCCCGGGACTATGGCTACACCTTC. It yields the protein CASSLVNPPRDYGYTF. The chain recombines TRBV18 with TRBJ1-2; no firm D call. Trimming took 4 bases from V and 3 from J, leaving 18 bases between them. The length of the CDR3 is 16 residues. In germline, CDR1 is KGHSH, CDR2 LQKENI.

The chain recombines TRBV11-2 with TRBJ2-3; D possibly corresponds to TRBD1 (5 bases). The CDR3 contains 17 residues. Germline V gives CDR1 SGHAT, CDR2 FQNNGV. V gave up 1 base and J gave up 3 bases, with 17 bases separating them. CDR3 residues: CASSLGFFREFTDTQYF. CDR3 nucleotides: TGTGCCAGCAGCTTAGGCTTTTTCAGGGAATTTACAGATACGCAGTATTTT. Supplemented by reference TRBV11-2 and TRBJ2-3, the full variable domain reads EAGVAQSPRYKIIEKRQSVAFWCNPISGHATLYWYQQILGQGPKLLIQFQNNGVVDDSQLPKDRFSAERLKGVDSTLKIQPAKLEDSAVYLCASSLGFFREFTDTQYFGPGTRLTVL.

V usage is TRBV21-1 and J usage is TRBJ2-3; the table's D call, TRBD2, was not checked against the DNA. TRBV21-1 is reported as a pseudogene. This CDR3 comprises 12 residues. Here the CDR3 reads CARLAGGWTQYF. The DNA for the CDR3 is TGTGCCAGATTAGCGGGAGGCTGGACGCAGTATTTT.

V usage is TRBV11-3 and J usage is TRBJ2-7; TRBD1 matches 10 bases. Germline CDR1 reads SGHNT; CDR2 reads YENEEA. This CDR3 is 16 amino acids long. Unmatched junction bases numbered 11, after V lost 5 bases and J lost 4 bases. The CDR3 DNA reads TGTGCCAGCAGCCCCATATCGACAGGGGGCAGGTACGAGCAGTACTTC. This encodes CASSPISTGGRYEQYF.

This clone was picked up one time. The CDR3: CASSIAHMGAYGYTF. CDR3 DNA: TGTGCCAGTAGTATAGCACATATGGGGGCCTATGGCTACACCTTC. The chain links TRBV19 to TRBJ1-2; D is possibly TRBD1 (6 bases). The V end was cut by 1 base, the J end by 4 bases, with 13 bases between. The germline CDR1 and CDR2 sequences are LNHDA and SQIVND (reference sequence). This CDR3 is 15 amino acids long.

This chain connects TRBV2 to TRBJ2-1; 9 nucleotides line up with TRBD2. Germline V CDR1 and CDR2: SNHLY, FYNNEI. The V segment lost 8 bases and the J segment 1 base; nucleotides outside the gene matches: 6. The CDR3 length is 15 residues. The CDR3 sequence is CASLRAGGSYNEQFF. CDR3 DNA sequence: TGTGCCAGCCTTCGGGCGGGAGGGTCCTACAATGAGCAGTTCTTC. The variable domain in full, with the rest retrieved from reference TRBV2 and TRBJ2-1, is EPEVTQTPSHQVTQMGQEVILRCVPISNHLYFYWYRQILGQKVEFLVSFYNNEISEKSEIFDDQFSVERPDGSNFTLKIRSTKLEDSAMYFCASLRAGGSYNEQFFGPGTRLTVL.

The V gene is TRBV28, the J gene TRBJ2-7, with 8 bases aligning to TRBD1. V lost 5 bases and J lost 6; bases outside the gene matches: 0. The CDR3 is made up of 11 amino acids. CDR1 and CDR2 (germline): MDHEN, SYDVKM. The CDR3 bases are TGTGCCAGCAGTCAGGGGGCCGAGCAGTACTTC. This translates into CASSQGAEQYF.

The chain is built from TRBV28 and TRBJ2-7; tentatively, D is TRBD2 (5 bases). Per germline, CDR1 MDHEN and CDR2 SYDVKM. V gave up 1 base and J gave up 7 bases, with 17 bases separating them. The CDR3 is 15 residues long. The DNA of the CDR3 is TGTGCCAGCAGTTTATCCCGGAGGACGTATGAAGAGCAGTACTTC. As protein: CASSLSRRTYEEQYF.

The CDR3 nucleotides read TGTGCCAGCAGACCCGGGACAGCGAAGAACACTGAAGCTTTCTTT. Residues: CASRPGTAKNTEAFF. This rearrangement joins TRBV7-2 to TRBJ1-1; 7 nucleotides align to TRBD1. Per germline, CDR1 SGHTA and CDR2 FQGNSA. V was pared by 6 bases and J by 1 base, with 8 bases of the junction left unmatched. This CDR3 spans 15 amino acids.

The chain links TRBV5-1 to TRBJ2-3; 14 positions agree with TRBD2. This CDR3 contains 17 residues. Germline CDR1 is SGHRS and CDR2 is YFSETQ. V was clipped by 4 bases and J by 4 bases; unmatched bases: 8. The CDR3 DNA is TGCGCCAGCAGCCCGGGACTAGCGGGAGTTGGGGCAGATACGCAGTATTTT. Protein: CASSPGLAGVGADTQYF.